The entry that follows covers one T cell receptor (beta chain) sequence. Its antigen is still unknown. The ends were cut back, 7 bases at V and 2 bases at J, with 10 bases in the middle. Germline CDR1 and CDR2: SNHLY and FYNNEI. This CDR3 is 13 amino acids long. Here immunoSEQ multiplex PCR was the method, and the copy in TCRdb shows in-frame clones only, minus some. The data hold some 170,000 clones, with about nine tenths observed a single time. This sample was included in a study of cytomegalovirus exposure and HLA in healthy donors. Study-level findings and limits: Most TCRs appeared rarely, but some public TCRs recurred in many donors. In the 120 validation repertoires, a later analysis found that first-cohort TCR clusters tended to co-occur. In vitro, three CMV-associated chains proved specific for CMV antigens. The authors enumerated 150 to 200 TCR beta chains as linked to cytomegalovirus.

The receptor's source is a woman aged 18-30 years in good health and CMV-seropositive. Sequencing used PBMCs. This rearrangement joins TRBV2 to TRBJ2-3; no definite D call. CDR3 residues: CASKHRFTDTQYF. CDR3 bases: TGTGCCAGCAAACACAGATTCACAGATACGCAGTATTTT.